This T cell receptor (beta chain) was found in a study of early T cells in non-severe SARS-CoV-2 infection. Germline values: CDR1 SGHAT, CDR2 FQNNGV. With 1 base removed from V and 4 bases from J, the gap between germline ends came to 22 bases. The CDR3 sequence is 19 residues long. Individual cDNA molecules were tagged with unique molecular identifiers. MiXCR, run by TCRdb on the 5' RACE reads, gives a single entry per CDR3 protein. The sample lists tens of thousands of distinct CDR3 sequences, approximately 10% occurring once. The sample holds a few counts of this clonotype. The chain combines TRBV11-2 with TRBJ2-2; the D gene is possibly TRBD2 (5 bases). The material was whole blood, obtained at baseline. The clonotype originates from an adult who was a healthcare worker with PCR-confirmed SARS-CoV-2 infection or an uninfected control (not recorded which). The CDR3 DNA sequence: TGTGCCAGCAGCTTAGCGACCCTCCGGGGTCTATGGGGCACCGGGGAGCTGTTTTTT. Its protein is CASSLATLRGLWGTGELFF.